Each of the 13 T cell receptor beta chains below was sequenced from the same sample in a study of blood T cell repertoires in COVID-19. Clones were sequenced by immunoSEQ multiplex PCR, and TCRdb holds only the in-frame ones, with some missing. The repertoire holds about 240,000 clones, roughly 88% seen once, with roughly 12% in the top ten. The sequenced sample was peripheral blood. The receptors stem from a man aged 80 or over with acute or convalescent COVID-19.

The chain couples TRBV6-5 to TRBJ1-2; 9 nucleotides align to TRBD1. V lost 6 bases and J lost 5; bases outside the gene matches: 7. The germline V gene encodes CDR1 MNHEY and CDR2 SVGAGI. The CDR3 runs to 14 residues. The CDR3 reads CASRAGTGTYGYTF. CDR3 nucleotide sequence: TGTGCCAGCAGGGCCGGGACAGGGACATATGGCTACACCTTC.

This clone has just a few counts. The chain's CDR3 is CASDRGLVQPQHF. For the CDR3, the DNA is TGTGCCAGCGACAGGGGGCTAGTTCAGCCCCAGCATTTT. J is TRBJ1-5 and V is TRBV28; 10 positions agree with TRBD1. Germline loops: CDR1 MDHEN, CDR2 SYDVKM. The V and J ends lost 8 bases and 6 bases, in that order; junction bases with no gene match: 4. This CDR3 contains 13 residues.

V is TRBV11-2 and J is TRBJ1-1, with D unresolved. This CDR3 spans 14 amino acids. V shed 0 bases and J shed 0 bases, with 5 bases lying between them. Germline-derived CDR1 and CDR2 are SGHAT and FQNNGV. CDR3 region: CASSLDTVNTEAFF. CDR3 coding DNA: TGTGCCAGCAGCTTAGATACGGTGAACACTGAAGCTTTCTTT.

Only a few counts were recorded for this clone. V and J are TRBV28 and TRBJ1-5; D is possibly TRBD1 (5 bases). CDR3 length: 16 residues. Trimming pared 5 bases from V and 5 bases from J, leaving 19 bases between. Germline lookup yields CDR1 MDHEN and CDR2 SYDVKM. CDR3 in amino acids: CASSGPGGVGDQPQHF. CDR3 DNA sequence: TGTGCCAGCAGTGGCCCCGGAGGGGTGGGCGATCAGCCCCAGCATTTT. The full variable domain, completed using reference TRBV28 and TRBJ1-5, is DVKVTQSSRYLVKRTGEKVFLECVQDMDHENMFWYRQDPGLGLRLIYFSYDVKMKEKGDIPEGYSVSREKKERFSLILESASTNQTSMYLCASSGPGGVGDQPQHFGDGTRLSIL.

This clone was observed a single time. This sequence joins TRBV27 and TRBJ2-2, with D possibly TRBD2 on 6 matching bases. V shed 5 bases and J shed 1 base, with 8 bases lying between them. Germline V gene lookup returns CDR1 MNHEY and CDR2 SMNVEV (reference sequence). The CDR3 covers 14 residues. CDR3 sequence: CASSGTLNTGELFF. The CDR3 DNA is TGTGCCAGCAGTGGGACTTTGAACACCGGGGAGCTGTTTTTT.

This clone was seen just once. The chain recombines TRBV29-1 with TRBJ2-3; 12 nucleotides align to TRBD2. The CDR3 runs 15 residues. Germline CDR1 is SQVTM and CDR2 is ANQGSEA. The J segment lost 6 bases and the V segment lost 2 bases, leaving 6 bases of the junction unmatched. Written as DNA, the CDR3 is TGCAGCGTTGAAAGGCTAGCGGGAGGGGGGGATACGCAGTATTTT. It codes for CSVERLAGGGDTQYF.

The rearrangement links TRBV28 to TRBJ2-3, with D possibly being TRBD2 (5 bases). Germline assignment: CDR1 MDHEN and CDR2 SYDVKM. The CDR3 sequence is 12 residues long. Trimming took 2 bases from V and 5 from J, leaving 5 bases between them. The CDR3 DNA reads TGTGCCAGCAGTTTAGGAGGAGATACGCAGTATTTT. Its translation is CASSLGGDTQYF.

CDR3 sequence reads: CASSVQGEINEQYF. DNA for the CDR3: TGCGCCAGCAGCGTCCAGGGGGAAATCAACGAGCAGTACTTC. The rearrangement links TRBV5-1 to TRBJ2-7, with 7 bases fitting TRBD1. The CDR3 has 14 residues. In germline, CDR1 is SGHRS, CDR2 YFSETQ. V was pared by 4 bases and J by 5 bases, with 9 bases of the junction left unmatched.

V gene TRBV7-9 combines with J gene TRBJ2-5, with D hard to call. CDR1 and CDR2 (germline): SEHNR, FQNEAQ (reference sequence). The V end lost 1 base, the J end lost 5 bases, and 5 bases lay between the germline ends. The CDR3 consists of 12 residues. The CDR3 region is CASSLVQETQYF. CDR3 DNA sequence: TGTGCCAGCAGCTTAGTACAGGAGACCCAGTACTTC. Full variable domain (remainder filled in from reference TRBV7-9 and TRBJ2-5): DTGVSQNPRHKITKRGQNVTFRCDPISEHNRLYWYRQTLGQGPEFLTYFQNEAQLEKSRLLSDRFSAERPKGSFSTLEIQRTEQGDSAMYLCASSLVQETQYFGPGTRLLVL.

The V gene is TRBV5-4, the J gene TRBJ2-7, with D possibly TRBD1 on 5 matching bases. V was pared by 0 bases and J by 5 bases, with 15 bases between. Germline loops: CDR1 SGHNT, CDR2 YYREEE (reference sequence). The CDR3 has 15 amino acids. The CDR3 region has the DNA TGTGCCAGCAGCTTGGGTGGAAGGGGCGCCCACGAGCAGTACTTC. Translation gives CASSLGGRGAHEQYF.

The chain combines TRBV9 with TRBJ2-1; 8 positions agree with TRBD2. CDR3 length: 16 amino acids. V was clipped by 0 bases and J by 6 bases; unmatched bases: 8. The germline gives CDR1 SGDLS, CDR2 YYNGEE. CDR3 bases: TGTGCCAGCAGCGTAGAGGTGCGGGAGGTTTCCAATGAGCAGTTCTTC. This sequence encodes CASSVEVREVSNEQFF.

The chain is built from TRBV19 and TRBJ1-2; 7 bases agree with TRBD1. Germline trimming cut 6 bases from V and 4 bases from J; bases unmatched to any gene: 8. This CDR3 spans 14 amino acids. The germline gives CDR1 LNHDA, CDR2 SQIVND (reference sequence). The CDR3 loop reads CASRETGQRYGYTF. In nucleotides, the CDR3 is TGTGCCAGTAGGGAGACGGGACAGCGCTATGGCTACACCTTC.

The chain has TRBV5-6 and TRBJ1-2; D may be TRBD1 (6 bases). This CDR3 contains 15 residues. Germline V gives CDR1 SGHDT, CDR2 YYEEEE. V lost 4 bases, J lost 7 bases, and 20 bases lay in between. Here the CDR3 reads CASSGGQPLGFGYTF. As DNA, the CDR3 is TGTGCCAGCAGCGGTGGACAGCCCCTCGGCTTTGGCTACACCTTC.